This entry lists 10 T cell receptor beta chains sequenced from one sample in a study of cytomegalovirus exposure and HLA in healthy donors. The method was immunoSEQ multiplex PCR; TCRdb's version includes in-frame clones alone and lacks a portion of them. The table has over 250,000 clones, 86% seen once. Specimen: PBMCs. These receptors originate from a woman under 30 in good health and CMV-seronegative.

V is TRBV18 and J is TRBJ2-1; the match to TRBD1 covers 10 bases. The CDR3 extends over 15 amino acids. Germline values: CDR1 KGHSH, CDR2 LQKENI. The V gene end was trimmed by 3 bases and the J gene end by 3 bases; junction bases not matched to a gene: 2. CDR3 sequence: CASSPTGGSYNEQFF. For the CDR3, the DNA is TGTGCCAGCTCACCGACAGGGGGCAGCTACAATGAGCAGTTCTTC.

The chain couples TRBV19 to TRBJ1-5, with TRBD1 identical over 8 bases. The trim removed 6 bases at V and 6 bases at J, leaving 7 bases unmatched. Germline-derived CDR1 and CDR2 are LNHDA and SQIVND (reference sequence). The CDR3 length is 14 residues. This CDR3 is CASSTGTGAQPQHF. DNA of the CDR3: TGTGCCAGTAGCACCGGGACAGGTGCTCAGCCCCAGCATTTT.

This rearrangement joins TRBV7-3 to TRBJ2-3, with TRBD2 matching 7 bases. V was clipped by 5 bases and J by 8 bases; unmatched bases: 10. Germline CDR1 and CDR2: SGHTA and FQGTGA. The CDR3 sequence is 14 residues long. The CDR3 DNA reads as TGTGCCAGCAGCCCCGTGGCGGGAGAGGCTACGCAGTATTTT. This sequence encodes CASSPVAGEATQYF.

The gene calls are TRBV18 and TRBJ2-5; 9 nucleotides agree with TRBD1. V gave up 6 bases and J gave up 5 bases; unmatched junction bases: 4. The CDR3 loop spans 13 amino acids. Per the germline V gene, CDR1 is KGHSH and CDR2 is LQKENI. The chain's CDR3 is CASSTGGGETQYF. As DNA, the CDR3 is TGTGCCAGCTCTACAGGGGGCGGGGAGACCCAGTACTTC.

The J gene is TRBJ1-5, the V gene TRBV6-1; D call uncertain. The germline V gene encodes CDR1 MNHNS and CDR2 SASEGT. The V and J ends lost 6 bases and 2 bases respectively, with 11 bases between them. The CDR3 spans 14 residues. This chain's CDR3 is CASRRELGNQPQHF. For the CDR3, the DNA is TGTGCCAGCAGGAGGGAGCTCGGCAATCAGCCCCAGCATTTT.

The rearrangement links TRBV28 to TRBJ2-7, with D possibly matching TRBD2 (5 bases). CDR1 and CDR2 from the germline V gene are MDHEN and SYDVKM. Deletions cut 6 bases from V and 4 bases from J, with 13 bases between. The CDR3 contains 13 residues. CDR3 sequence reads: CASRMGARYEQYF. The CDR3 nucleotides are TGTGCCAGCAGGATGGGAGCCCGATACGAGCAGTACTTC.

The chain uses TRBV11-2 and TRBJ1-2; TRBD1 aligns across 9 bases. J lost 8 bases, V lost 1 base, and 17 bases had no gene match. The length of the CDR3 is 18 residues. Germline V CDR1 and CDR2: SGHAT, FQNNGV. The CDR3 is CASSLVRDRDPRMEGYTF. The CDR3 DNA reads TGTGCCAGCAGCTTAGTACGGGACAGGGACCCTCGGATGGAGGGCTACACCTTC.

The V gene is TRBV2, the J gene TRBJ1-5; D unresolved. The CDR3 totals 13 residues. Trimming stripped 7 bases from V and 6 bases from J, with 13 bases between. Per the germline V gene, CDR1 is SNHLY and CDR2 is FYNNEI. In DNA form, the CDR3 reads TGTGCCAGCATTGCGGGAGGGAGTCAGCCCCAGCATTTT. It is translated as CASIAGGSQPQHF. Full variable domain (missing parts from reference TRBV2 and TRBJ1-5): EPEVTQTPSHQVTQMGQEVILRCVPISNHLYFYWYRQILGQKVEFLVSFYNNEISEKSEIFDDQFSVERPDGSNFTLKIRSTKLEDSAMYFCASIAGGSQPQHFGDGTRLSIL.

This clone has just one count. This rearrangement joins TRBV4-1 to TRBJ2-7; TRBD1 matches 7 bases. The length of the CDR3 is 15 residues. After removal of 5 bases from V and 6 bases from J, the junction contained 13 bases not matched to a gene. Per germline, CDR1 MGHRA and CDR2 YSYEKL. The DNA of the CDR3 is TGCGCCAGCAGCAGGTTGCAGGGGGTTTTGCGCGAGCAGTACTTC. Translating gives CASSRLQGVLREQYF.

The chain links TRBV6-6 to TRBJ1-2; 8 nucleotides align to TRBD1. Per germline, CDR1 MNHNY and CDR2 SVGAGI (reference sequence). The V segment lost 6 bases and the J segment 3 bases; nucleotides outside the gene matches: 9. The CDR3 loop spans 15 amino acids. This chain's CDR3 is CASRRGTGAHYGYTF. For the CDR3, the DNA is TGTGCCAGCAGGAGGGGGACAGGTGCTCACTATGGCTACACCTTC.